The entry below gives a single TCR beta chain sequence along with its context. This sample is drawn from a study of T cell changes during pregnancy in multiple sclerosis. The germline V gene has CDR1 SSHAT and CDR2 FNYEAQ (reference sequence). The CDR3 loop spans 16 amino acids. Clones were read by immunoSEQ multiplex PCR, and TCRdb kept only the in-frame ones, dropping some. This sample carries about 110,000 clones, 85% to 95% of them seen once, and the ten largest clones take just under 0.8%. The sequence derives from a female donor in good health, enrolled as a control in a pregnancy study. The material was peripheral blood, obtained in the third trimester of pregnancy. This chain uses TRBV7-7 with TRBJ2-5, with 8 bases lining up with TRBD2. CDR3 coding DNA: TGTGCTAGCTCGATTGCCCGGCGCGGGGGGCTTGAGACCCAGTACTTC. Its translation: CASSIARRGGLETQYF.